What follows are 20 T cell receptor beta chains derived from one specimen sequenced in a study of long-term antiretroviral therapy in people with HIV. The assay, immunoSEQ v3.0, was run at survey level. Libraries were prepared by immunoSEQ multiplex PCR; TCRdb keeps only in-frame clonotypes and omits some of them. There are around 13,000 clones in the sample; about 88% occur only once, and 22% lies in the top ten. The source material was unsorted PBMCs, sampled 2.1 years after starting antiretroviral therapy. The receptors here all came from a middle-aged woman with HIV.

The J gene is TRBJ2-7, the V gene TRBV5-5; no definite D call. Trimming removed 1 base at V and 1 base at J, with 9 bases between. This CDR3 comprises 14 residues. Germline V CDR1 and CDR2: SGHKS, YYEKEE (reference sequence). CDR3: CASSLKPVSYEQYF. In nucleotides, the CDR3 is TGTGCCAGCAGCTTGAAACCGGTTTCCTACGAGCAGTACTTC.

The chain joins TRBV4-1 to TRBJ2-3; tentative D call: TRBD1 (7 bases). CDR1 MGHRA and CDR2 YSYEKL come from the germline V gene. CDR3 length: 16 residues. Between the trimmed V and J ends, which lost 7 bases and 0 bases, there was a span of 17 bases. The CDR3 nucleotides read TGCGCCAGCACGTCGGAGGGGGCCAGAAGCACAGATACGCAGTATTTT. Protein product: CASTSEGARSTDTQYF.

The CDR3 DNA follows: TGCGCCAGCAGCTTGGTACCGACGGGAGAGACCCAGTACTTC. Translated: CASSLVPTGETQYF. V and J are TRBV5-1 and TRBJ2-5; D ambiguous. Germline assignment: CDR1 SGHRS and CDR2 YFSETQ. The CDR3 runs to 14 residues. V lost 0 bases, J lost 4 bases, and 10 bases lay in between.

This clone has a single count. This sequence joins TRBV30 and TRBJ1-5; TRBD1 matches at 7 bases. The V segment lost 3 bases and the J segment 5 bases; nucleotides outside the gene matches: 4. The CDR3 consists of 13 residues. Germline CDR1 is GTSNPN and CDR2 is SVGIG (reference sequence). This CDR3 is CAWRSQGDQPQHF. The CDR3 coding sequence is TGTGCCTGGAGGTCCCAGGGGGATCAGCCCCAGCATTTT.

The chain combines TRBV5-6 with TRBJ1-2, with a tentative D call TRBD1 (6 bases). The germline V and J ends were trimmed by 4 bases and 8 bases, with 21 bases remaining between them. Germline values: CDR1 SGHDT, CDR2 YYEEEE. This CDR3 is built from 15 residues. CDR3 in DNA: TGTGCCAGCAGCCGGGGGAAGACAGGCGCGGAGGGCTACACCTTC. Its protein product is CASSRGKTGAEGYTF. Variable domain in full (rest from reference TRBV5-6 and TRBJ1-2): DAGVTQSPTHLIKTRGQQVTLRCSPKSGHDTVSWYQQALGQGPQFIFQYYEEEERQRGNFPDRFSGHQFPNYSSELNVNALLLGDSALYLCASSRGKTGAEGYTFGSGTRLTVV.

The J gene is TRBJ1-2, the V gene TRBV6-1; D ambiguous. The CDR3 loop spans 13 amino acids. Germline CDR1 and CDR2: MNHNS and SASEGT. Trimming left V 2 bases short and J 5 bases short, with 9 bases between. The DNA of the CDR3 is TGTGCCAGCAGTGAAAACCTGGGTTATGGCTACACCTTC. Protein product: CASSENLGYGYTF.

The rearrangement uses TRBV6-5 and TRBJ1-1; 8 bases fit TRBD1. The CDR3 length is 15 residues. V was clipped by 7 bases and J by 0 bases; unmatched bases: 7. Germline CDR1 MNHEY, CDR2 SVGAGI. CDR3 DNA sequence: TGTGCCAGCAAGTTGAAGGACAGGGTGAACACTGAAGCTTTCTTT. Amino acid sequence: CASKLKDRVNTEAFF.

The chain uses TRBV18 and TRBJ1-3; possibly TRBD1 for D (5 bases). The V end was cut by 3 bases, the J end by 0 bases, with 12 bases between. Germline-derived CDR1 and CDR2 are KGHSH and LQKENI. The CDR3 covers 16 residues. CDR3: CASSPPGGNSGNTIYF. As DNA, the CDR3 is TGTGCCAGCTCACCCCCGGGGGGAAACTCTGGAAACACCATATATTTT.

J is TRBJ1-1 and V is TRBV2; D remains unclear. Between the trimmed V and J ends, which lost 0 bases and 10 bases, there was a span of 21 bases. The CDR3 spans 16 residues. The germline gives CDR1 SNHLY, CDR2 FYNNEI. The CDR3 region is CASSEASEGIRLGAFF. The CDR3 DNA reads TGTGCCAGCAGTGAAGCGTCCGAGGGTATAAGGTTAGGAGCTTTCTTT.

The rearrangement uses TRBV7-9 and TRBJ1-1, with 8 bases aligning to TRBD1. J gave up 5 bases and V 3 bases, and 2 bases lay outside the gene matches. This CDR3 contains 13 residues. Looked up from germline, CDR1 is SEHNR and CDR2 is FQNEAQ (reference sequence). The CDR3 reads CASSFGQGTEAFF. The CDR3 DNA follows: TGTGCCAGCAGCTTCGGACAGGGTACTGAAGCTTTCTTT.

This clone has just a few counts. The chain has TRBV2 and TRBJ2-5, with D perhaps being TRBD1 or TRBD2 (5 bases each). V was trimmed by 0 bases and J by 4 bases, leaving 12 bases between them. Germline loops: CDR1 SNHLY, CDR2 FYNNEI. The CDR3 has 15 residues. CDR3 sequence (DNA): TGTGCCAGCAGTGAAGCTGAGGGGTTAGCAGAGACCCAGTACTTC. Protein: CASSEAEGLAETQYF. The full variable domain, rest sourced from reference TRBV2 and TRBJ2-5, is EPEVTQTPSHQVTQMGQEVILRCVPISNHLYFYWYRQILGQKVEFLVSFYNNEISEKSEIFDDQFSVERPDGSNFTLKIRSTKLEDSAMYFCASSEAEGLAETQYFGPGTRLLVL.

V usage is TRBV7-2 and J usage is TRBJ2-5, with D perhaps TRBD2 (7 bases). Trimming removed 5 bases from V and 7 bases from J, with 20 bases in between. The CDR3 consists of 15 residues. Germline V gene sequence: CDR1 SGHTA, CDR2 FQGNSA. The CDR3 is CASSPPGGLRWTQYF. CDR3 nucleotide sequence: TGTGCCAGCAGCCCCCCCGGGGGGCTCAGATGGACCCAGTACTTC.

This CDR3 reads CASKGRSSNTIYF. CDR3 DNA: TGTGCCAGCAAAGGGAGATCGAGTAACACCATATATTTT. This chain joins TRBV2 and TRBJ1-3; no reliable D call. Germline values: CDR1 SNHLY, CDR2 FYNNEI. This CDR3 has 13 amino acids. V lost 7 bases and J lost 7, with 14 bases in between.

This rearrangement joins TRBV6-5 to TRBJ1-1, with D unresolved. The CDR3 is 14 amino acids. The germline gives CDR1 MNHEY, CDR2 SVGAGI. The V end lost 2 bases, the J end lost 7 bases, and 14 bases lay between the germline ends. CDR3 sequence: CASSYNIVRFEAFF. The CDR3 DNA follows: TGTGCCAGCAGTTACAATATCGTCCGCTTTGAAGCTTTCTTT.

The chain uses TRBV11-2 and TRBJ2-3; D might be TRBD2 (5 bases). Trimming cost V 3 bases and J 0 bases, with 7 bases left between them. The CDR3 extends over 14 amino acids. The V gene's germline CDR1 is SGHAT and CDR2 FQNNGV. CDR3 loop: CASSFRGSTDTQYF. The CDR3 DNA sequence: TGTGCCAGCAGCTTTAGAGGGAGCACAGATACGCAGTATTTT.

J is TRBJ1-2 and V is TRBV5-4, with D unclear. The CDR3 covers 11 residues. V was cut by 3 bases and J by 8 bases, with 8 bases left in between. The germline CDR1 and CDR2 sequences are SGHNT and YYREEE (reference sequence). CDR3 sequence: CASSWVGGYTF. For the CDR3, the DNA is TGTGCCAGCAGCTGGGTTGGGGGCTACACCTTC.

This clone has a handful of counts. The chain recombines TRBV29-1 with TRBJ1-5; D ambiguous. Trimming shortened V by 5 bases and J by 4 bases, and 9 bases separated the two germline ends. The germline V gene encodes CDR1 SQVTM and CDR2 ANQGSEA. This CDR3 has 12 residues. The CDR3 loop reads CSVQAGNQPQHF. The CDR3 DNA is TGCAGCGTTCAAGCTGGTAATCAGCCCCAGCATTTT.

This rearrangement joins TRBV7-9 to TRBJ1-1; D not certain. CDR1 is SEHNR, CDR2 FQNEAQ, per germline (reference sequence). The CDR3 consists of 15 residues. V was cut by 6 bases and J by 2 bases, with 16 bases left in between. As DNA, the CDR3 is TGTGCCAGCAGAACACCGGGTACGGGTAACACTGAAGCTTTCTTT. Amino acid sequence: CASRTPGTGNTEAFF.

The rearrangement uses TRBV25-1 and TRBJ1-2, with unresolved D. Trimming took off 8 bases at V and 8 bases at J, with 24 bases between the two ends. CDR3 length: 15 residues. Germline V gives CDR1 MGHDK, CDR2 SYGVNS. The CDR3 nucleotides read TGTGCCAGCGGTGGGGAAGGATCGAGTCCTTACGGCTACACCTTC. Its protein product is CASGGEGSSPYGYTF.

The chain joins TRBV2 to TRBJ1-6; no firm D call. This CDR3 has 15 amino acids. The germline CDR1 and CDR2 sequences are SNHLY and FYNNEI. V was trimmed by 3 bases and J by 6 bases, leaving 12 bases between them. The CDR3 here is CASSDLGIANSPLHF. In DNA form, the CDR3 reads TGTGCCAGCAGTGATTTGGGGATCGCTAATTCACCCCTCCACTTT.